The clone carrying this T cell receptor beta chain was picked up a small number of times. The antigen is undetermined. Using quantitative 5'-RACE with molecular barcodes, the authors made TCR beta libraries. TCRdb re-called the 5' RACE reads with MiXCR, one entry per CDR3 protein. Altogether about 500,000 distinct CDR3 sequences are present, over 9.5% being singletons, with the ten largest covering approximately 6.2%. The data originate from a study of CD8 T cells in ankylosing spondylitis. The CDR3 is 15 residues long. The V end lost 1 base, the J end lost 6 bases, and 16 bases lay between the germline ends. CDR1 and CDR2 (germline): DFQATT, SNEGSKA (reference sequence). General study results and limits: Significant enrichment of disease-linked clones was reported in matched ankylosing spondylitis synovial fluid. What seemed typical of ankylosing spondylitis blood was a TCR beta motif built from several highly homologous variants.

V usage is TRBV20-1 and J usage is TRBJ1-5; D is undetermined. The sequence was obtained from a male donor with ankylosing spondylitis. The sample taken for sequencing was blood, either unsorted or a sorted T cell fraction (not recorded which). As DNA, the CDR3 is TGCAGTGCTAGAGCCCCGGGGAGATCTCGTCAGCCCCAGCATTTT. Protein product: CSARAPGRSRQPQHF.